The 25 T cell receptor beta chains below were found in one sample sequenced in a study of vaccination and CD4 T cells after COVID-19. Cultured CD4+ T cell DNA was sequenced using the Oncomine TCR Beta short-read assay. MiXCR, applied by TCRdb to the PCR reads, yields one record per CDR3 protein. Of almost 20,000 distinct CDR3 sequences listed, around half are singletons. Antigen specificity for these receptors is unknown. Sample treatment: approximately 11-day PBMC culture with coronavirus spike peptide pools or control peptides (ViraFEST assay). The specimen was CD4+ T cells from blood, cultured in vitro. The receptors shown here come from a human donor who had recovered from COVID-19.

This clonotype was found a few times. The chain carries TRBV20-1 and TRBJ2-3; D is unresolved. V lost 4 bases, J lost 2 bases, and 7 bases lay in between. The CDR3 extends over 12 amino acids. The germline V gene encodes CDR1 DFQATT and CDR2 SNEGSKA (reference sequence). This chain's CDR3 is CSATSHTDTQYF. The CDR3, as DNA: TGCAGTGCTACCAGCCACACAGATACGCAGTATTTT.

This rearrangement joins TRBV12-3 or TRBV12-4 to TRBJ2-7; possibly TRBD1 or TRBD2 for D (5 bases each). Trimming stripped 6 bases from V and 1 base from J, with 16 bases between. This CDR3 comprises 15 residues. CDR3 loop: CASSWDRRLSYEQYF. The CDR3, as DNA: TGTGCCAGCAGCTGGGACCGGCGCCTATCCTACGAGCAGTACTTC.

The J gene is TRBJ2-4, the V gene TRBV6-2 or TRBV6-3; D uncertain. CDR1 MNHEY and CDR2 SVGEGT come from the germline V gene. This CDR3 is 12 amino acids long. V lost 7 bases and J 4 bases, leaving 8 bases between the germline ends. The CDR3 spells CASTSLKNIQYF. The CDR3 region has the DNA TGTGCCAGCACCTCACTTAAAAACATTCAGTACTTC.

The chain uses TRBV19 and TRBJ1-5; possible D gene TRBD1, 5 bases. Germline V gene sequence: CDR1 LNHDA, CDR2 SQIVND (reference sequence). Trimming removed 3 bases at V and 3 bases at J, with 9 bases between. The CDR3 length is 14 residues. In DNA, the CDR3 is TGTGCCAGTAGTATCCGGGACGTCAATCAGCCCCAGCATTTT. Translated: CASSIRDVNQPQHF.

This rearrangement joins TRBV6-2 or TRBV6-3 to TRBJ1-1; D gene uncertain. This CDR3 comprises 15 residues. CDR1 is MNHEY, CDR2 SVGEGT, per germline. Trimming cost V 6 bases and J 3 bases, with 17 bases left between them. The CDR3 DNA reads TGTGCCAGCAGACCGCAACCCCCACCCGACACTGAAGCTTTCTTT. It specifies CASRPQPPPDTEAFF.

The chain recombines TRBV5-1 with TRBJ1-5, with D tentatively TRBD1 (5 bases). Germline assignment: CDR1 SGHRS and CDR2 YFSETQ. V was cut by 0 bases and J by 3 bases, with 10 bases left in between. This CDR3 has 15 residues. CDR3 loop: CASSLDGDYNQPQHF. The DNA for the CDR3 is TGCGCCAGCAGCTTGGATGGGGACTACAATCAGCCCCAGCATTTT.

The gene calls are TRBV7-8 and TRBJ2-7, with D tentatively TRBD1 or TRBD2 (6 bases each). The CDR3 spans 16 residues. V was pared by 4 bases and J by 3 bases, with 19 bases between. In germline, CDR1 is SGHVS, CDR2 FQNEAQ. This CDR3 reads CASSSPGAPWGYEQYF. The CDR3 region has the DNA TGTGCCAGCAGCTCCCCGGGGGCTCCATGGGGCTACGAGCAGTACTTC.

This clonotype was detected a few times. The V gene is TRBV15, the J gene TRBJ2-3; no clear D gene. This CDR3 is built from 14 residues. In germline, CDR1 is LNHNV, CDR2 YYDKDF (reference sequence). Trimming removed 0 bases at V and 4 bases at J, with 8 bases between. CDR3 sequence reads: CATSRDKQSDTQYF. The DNA for the CDR3 is TGTGCCACCAGCAGAGATAAACAGTCAGATACGCAGTATTTT.

The chain links TRBV3-1 to TRBJ1-1; no reliable D call. The length of the CDR3 is 14 residues. Trimming shortened V by 5 bases and J by 4 bases, and 14 bases separated the two germline ends. The V gene's germline CDR1 is LGHDT and CDR2 YNNKEL (reference sequence). CDR3 loop: CASSARWAGTEAFF. CDR3 DNA: TGTGCCAGCAGCGCCCGATGGGCGGGCACTGAAGCTTTCTTT.

V and J are TRBV6-1 and TRBJ2-7, with TRBD2 matching over 10 bases. Per germline, CDR1 MNHNS and CDR2 SASEGT. Germline trimming cut 8 bases from V and 7 bases from J; bases unmatched to any gene: 11. CDR3 length equals 14 residues. As DNA, the CDR3 is TGTGCCAGCGCGGAGCGGGAGGGCCGTGGGGAGCAGTACTTC. Amino acid sequence: CASAEREGRGEQYF.

The J gene is TRBJ2-2, the V gene TRBV6-5; 10 bases match TRBD1. Germline V gives CDR1 MNHEY, CDR2 SVGAGI. V lost 2 bases and J lost 4; bases outside the gene matches: 10. The CDR3 sequence is 18 residues long. CDR3 bases: TGTGCCAGCAGTTACCCGACCGACAGGGGGCACGTCACCGGGGAGCTGTTTTTT. Its protein product is CASSYPTDRGHVTGELFF.

DNA of the CDR3: TGCGCCAGCAGCCAAGAAGCGACCAGGGGGCTTATAGCTTTCTTT. This sequence encodes CASSQEATRGLIAFF. The V and J genes are TRBV4-3 and TRBJ1-1, with 8 bases identical to TRBD1. Trimming removed 0 bases from V and 10 bases from J; junction bases left unmatched: 10. This CDR3 is built from 15 residues. CDR1 and CDR2 from the germline V gene are LGHNA and YSLEER.

The V gene is TRBV2, the J gene TRBJ2-1; 9 bases agree with TRBD2. The germline CDR1 and CDR2 sequences are SNHLY and FYNNEI. This CDR3 is 16 amino acids long. V shed 4 bases and J 2 bases; nucleotides not matched to a gene: 6. CDR3: CASSALAGIAYNEQFF. DNA for the CDR3: TGTGCCAGCAGTGCTCTAGCGGGGATCGCCTACAATGAGCAGTTCTTC.

This clonotype was picked up a small number of times. The V call is TRBV7-9, the J call TRBJ1-3; D is perhaps TRBD1 (5 bases). Per germline, CDR1 SEHNR and CDR2 FQNEAQ (reference sequence). The CDR3 loop spans 15 amino acids. Trimming removed 3 bases at V and 5 bases at J, with 14 bases between. Written as DNA, the CDR3 is TGTGCCAGCAGCTTTGGGACGGAATCGAGAAACACCATATATTTT. The encoded protein is CASSFGTESRNTIYF.

There are a few counts of this clonotype. The genes are TRBV5-8 and TRBJ1-5; 7 bases map to TRBD1. V trimming: 0 bases; J trimming: 1 base; junction bases outside the gene matches: 1. The CDR3 is 15 amino acids. In germline, CDR1 is SGHTS, CDR2 YDEGEE. CDR3 bases: TGTGCCAGCAGCTTGGAGGGGGCGAGCAATCAGCCCCAGCATTTT. Translated: CASSLEGASNQPQHF. Drawing the rest from reference TRBV5-8 and TRBJ1-5, the complete variable domain is EAGVTQSPTHLIKTRGQQATLRCSPISGHTSVYWYQQALGLGLQFLLWYDEGEERNRGNFPPRFSGRQFPNYSSELNVNALELEDSALYLCASSLEGASNQPQHFGDGTRLSIL.

Only a few counts were recorded for this clonotype. This chain links TRBV7-2 with TRBJ1-5; D gene unclear. V was cut by 1 base and J by 7 bases, with 8 bases left in between. Germline CDR1 and CDR2: SGHTA and FQGNSA. This CDR3 comprises 13 residues. In DNA form, the CDR3 reads TGTGCCAGCAGCTTAGATTCCTACCAGCCCCAGCATTTT. Its protein product is CASSLDSYQPQHF. The entire variable domain, with the rest obtained from reference TRBV7-2 and TRBJ1-5, is as follows: GAGVSQSPSNKVTEKGKDVELRCDPISGHTALYWYRQSLGQGLEFLIYFQGNSAPDKSGLPSDRFSAERTGGSVSTLTIQRTQQEDSAVYLCASSLDSYQPQHFGDGTRLSIL.

This clonotype was seen a handful of times. V is TRBV18 and J is TRBJ1-5; D remains unclear. Germline assignment: CDR1 KGHSH and CDR2 LQKENI. The CDR3 totals 15 residues. The germline V and J ends were trimmed by 2 bases and 0 bases, with 8 bases remaining between them. The CDR3 is CASSPSGISNQPQHF. CDR3 DNA sequence: TGTGCCAGCTCACCATCCGGGATTAGCAATCAGCCCCAGCATTTT.

J is TRBJ2-2 and V is TRBV2; possible D gene TRBD1, 5 bases. Germline values: CDR1 SNHLY, CDR2 FYNNEI. Trimming removed 7 bases from V and 5 bases from J, with 14 bases in between. The CDR3 spans 14 residues. The CDR3 DNA reads TGTGCCAGCATTAGGACACTGCAGACCGGGGAGCTGTTTTTT. Its protein is CASIRTLQTGELFF.

The V gene is TRBV12-3 or TRBV12-4, the J gene TRBJ1-2; D is possibly TRBD1 (6 bases). CDR3 length: 14 residues. Trimming shortened V by 5 bases and J by 0 bases, and 10 bases separated the two germline ends. CDR3 bases: TGTGCCAGCAGTCCGGACAGAACTAACTATGGCTACACCTTC. Translation: CASSPDRTNYGYTF.

The V gene is TRBV28, the J gene TRBJ2-6; 8 bases map to TRBD1. The length of the CDR3 is 18 residues. V dropped 3 bases and J dropped 0; count of bases not matched to a gene: 7. Germline V gives CDR1 MDHEN, CDR2 SYDVKM. The CDR3 region has the DNA TGTGCCAGCAGTTTGGGGGACAGGAGTTACTCTGGGGCCAACGTCCTGACTTTC. It encodes CASSLGDRSYSGANVLTF.

The chain recombines TRBV28 with TRBJ2-7; perhaps TRBD2 as D (5 bases). Germline V gene sequence: CDR1 MDHEN, CDR2 SYDVKM. This CDR3 is 16 amino acids long. Trimming removed 1 base at V and 2 bases at J, with 15 bases between. The CDR3 sequence: CASSLLSGETTYEQYF. CDR3 sequence (DNA): TGTGCCAGCAGTTTATTGTCCGGGGAAACAACCTACGAGCAGTACTTC.

This sequence joins TRBV12-3 or TRBV12-4 and TRBJ1-5; D may be TRBD1 (5 bases). V was trimmed by 1 base and J by 1 base, leaving 8 bases between them. This CDR3 contains 15 residues. CDR3 nucleotides: TGTGCCAGCAGTTTAGGGGGCGCGAGCAATCAGCCCCAGCATTTT. It specifies CASSLGGASNQPQHF.

V is TRBV27 and J is TRBJ1-5; a weak D match, TRBD1 (5 bases). The CDR3 is 17 residues long. Germline V CDR1 and CDR2: MNHEY, SMNVEV (reference sequence). The V end was cut by 6 bases, the J end by 2 bases, with 20 bases between. The CDR3 loop reads CASSPRGGGVRNQPQHF. CDR3 in DNA: TGTGCCAGCAGCCCCCGGGGCGGGGGGGTTCGCAATCAGCCCCAGCATTTT.

The CDR3 DNA reads TGTGCCAGCAGAGGAGCGGGGGGGCTCCTCTACGAGCAGTACTTC. As protein: CASRGAGGLLYEQYF. The chain links TRBV2 to TRBJ2-7, with TRBD2 matching over 10 bases. Germline CDR1 reads SNHLY; CDR2 reads FYNNEI. V shed 6 bases, J shed 3 bases, and the junction held 8 bases outside the gene matches. The CDR3 extends over 15 amino acids.

The chain joins TRBV19 to TRBJ2-2, with 10 bases that match TRBD1. V was clipped by 9 bases and J by 6 bases; unmatched bases: 7. Germline V gene lookup returns CDR1 LNHDA and CDR2 SQIVND (reference sequence). The CDR3 is made up of 14 amino acids. For the CDR3, the DNA is TGTGCCAGCAGACAGGGGGCGAGCGCCGGGGAGCTGTTTTTT. Residues: CASRQGASAGELFF.